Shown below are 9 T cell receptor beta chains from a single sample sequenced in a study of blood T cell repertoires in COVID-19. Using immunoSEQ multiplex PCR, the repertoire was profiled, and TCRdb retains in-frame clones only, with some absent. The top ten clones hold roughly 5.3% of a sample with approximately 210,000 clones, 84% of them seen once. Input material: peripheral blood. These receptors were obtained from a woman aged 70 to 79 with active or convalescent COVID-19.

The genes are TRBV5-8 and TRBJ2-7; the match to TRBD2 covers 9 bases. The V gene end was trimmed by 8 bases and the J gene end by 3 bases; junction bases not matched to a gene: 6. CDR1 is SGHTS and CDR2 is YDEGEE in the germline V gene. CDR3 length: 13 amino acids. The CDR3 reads CASLAGTHYEQYF. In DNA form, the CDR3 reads TGTGCCAGTCTAGCGGGGACCCACTACGAGCAGTACTTC. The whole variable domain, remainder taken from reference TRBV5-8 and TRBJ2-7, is EAGVTQSPTHLIKTRGQQATLRCSPISGHTSVYWYQQALGLGLQFLLWYDEGEERNRGNFPPRFSGRQFPNYSSELNVNALELEDSALYLCASLAGTHYEQYFGPGTRLTVT.

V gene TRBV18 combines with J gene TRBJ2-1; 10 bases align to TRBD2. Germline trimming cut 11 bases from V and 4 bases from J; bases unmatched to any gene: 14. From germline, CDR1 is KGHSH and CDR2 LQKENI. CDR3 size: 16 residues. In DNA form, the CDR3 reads TGTGCCTCCTTACCGGGGGCTAGCGGGGGTTACAATGAGCAGTTCTTC. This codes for CASLPGASGGYNEQFF.

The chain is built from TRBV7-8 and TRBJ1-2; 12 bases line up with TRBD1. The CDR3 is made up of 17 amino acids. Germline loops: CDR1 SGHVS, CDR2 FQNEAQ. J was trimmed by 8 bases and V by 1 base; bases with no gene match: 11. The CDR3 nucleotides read TGTGCCAGCAGCTTAGGAGGGGGACAGGGGGCGATGCGAGGCTACACCTTC. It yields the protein CASSLGGGQGAMRGYTF.

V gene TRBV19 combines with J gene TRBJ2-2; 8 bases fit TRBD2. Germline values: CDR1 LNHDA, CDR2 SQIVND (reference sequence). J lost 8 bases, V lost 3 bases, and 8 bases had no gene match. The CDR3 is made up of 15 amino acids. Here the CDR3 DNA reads TGTGCCAGTAGTATCCTTAGCGGGATAGAGGGGGAGCTGTTTTTT. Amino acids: CASSILSGIEGELFF.

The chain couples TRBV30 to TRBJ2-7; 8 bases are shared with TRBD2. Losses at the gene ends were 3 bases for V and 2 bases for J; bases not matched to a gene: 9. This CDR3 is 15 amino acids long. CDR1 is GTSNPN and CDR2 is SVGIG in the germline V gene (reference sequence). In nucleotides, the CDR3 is TGTGCCTGGAGAGATCTAGCGGGCGGGCCCTACGAGCAGTACTTC. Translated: CAWRDLAGGPYEQYF.

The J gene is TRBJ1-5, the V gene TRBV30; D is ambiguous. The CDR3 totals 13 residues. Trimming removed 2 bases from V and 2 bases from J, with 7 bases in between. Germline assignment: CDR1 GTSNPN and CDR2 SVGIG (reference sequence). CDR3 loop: CAWSWARNQPQHF. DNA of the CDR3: TGTGCCTGGAGTTGGGCACGCAATCAGCCCCAGCATTTT.

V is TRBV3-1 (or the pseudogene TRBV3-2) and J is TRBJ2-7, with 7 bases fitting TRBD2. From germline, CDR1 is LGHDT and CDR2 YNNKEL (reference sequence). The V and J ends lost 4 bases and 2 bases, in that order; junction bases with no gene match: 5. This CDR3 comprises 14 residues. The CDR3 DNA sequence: TGTGCCAGCAGCCCCAGAGGACTAGCCTACGAGCAGTACTTC. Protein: CASSPRGLAYEQYF.

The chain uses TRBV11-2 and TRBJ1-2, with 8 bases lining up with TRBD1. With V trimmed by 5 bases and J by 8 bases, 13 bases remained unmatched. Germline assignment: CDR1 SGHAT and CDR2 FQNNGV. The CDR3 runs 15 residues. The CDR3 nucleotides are TGTGCCAGCAGCCCTCTGGACAGGGTTTGGGAAGGCTACACCTTC. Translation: CASSPLDRVWEGYTF.

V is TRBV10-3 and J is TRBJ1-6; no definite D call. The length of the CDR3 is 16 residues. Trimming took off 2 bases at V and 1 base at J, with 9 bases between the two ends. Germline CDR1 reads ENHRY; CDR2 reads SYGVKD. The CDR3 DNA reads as TGTGCCATCAGTGAGGGTGTGGCTTCCTATAATTCACCCCTCCACTTT. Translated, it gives CAISEGVASYNSPLHF.